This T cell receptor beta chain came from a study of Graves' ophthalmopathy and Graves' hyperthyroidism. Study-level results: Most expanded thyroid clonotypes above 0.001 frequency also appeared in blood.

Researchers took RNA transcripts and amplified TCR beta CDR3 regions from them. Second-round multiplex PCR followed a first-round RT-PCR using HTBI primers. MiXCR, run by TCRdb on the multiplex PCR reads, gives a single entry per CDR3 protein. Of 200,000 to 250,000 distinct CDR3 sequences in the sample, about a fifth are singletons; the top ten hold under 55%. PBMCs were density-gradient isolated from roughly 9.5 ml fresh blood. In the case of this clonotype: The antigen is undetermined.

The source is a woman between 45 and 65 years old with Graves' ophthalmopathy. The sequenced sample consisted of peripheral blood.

For the CDR3, the DNA is TGTGCCAGCAGCACGACCCTCTACGGAAACACCATATATTTT. Protein: CASSTTLYGNTIYF. The chain employs TRBV5-6 and TRBJ1-3, with D unclear. V lost 4 bases, J lost 4 bases, and 12 bases lay in between. CDR1 is SGHDT and CDR2 is YYEEEE in the germline V gene. The CDR3 runs 14 residues.